This entry describes one T cell receptor (beta chain). Antigen unknown. A second PCR of about 7 to 11 cycles used a sample-barcoded 5' primer and a J-beta primer mix. TCRdb independently ran MiXCR on the 5' RACE reads; one entry per CDR3 protein. The table includes roughly 800,000 distinct CDR3 sequences, about 55% detected once. Germline assignment: CDR1 SQVTM and CDR2 ANQGSEA. Trimming removed 7 bases from V and 0 bases from J, with 15 bases in between. The CDR3 length is 14 residues. These data come from a study of blood T cells in healthy people across ages. Each sample yielded at least 6 micrograms of PBMC total RNA. Findings and caveats of the study: Getting older went along with TCR beta diversity per million T cells dropping roughly linearly. Donors of long life had a larger count of naive CD4+ cells and greater diversity than aged donors. Unsorted PBMC material precluded a definitive naive versus antigen-experienced comparison.

The sample taken for sequencing was blood. The gene calls are TRBV29-1 and TRBJ1-1; D may be TRBD1 (6 bases). The clonotype was recovered from an elderly man in good health. The CDR3 region is CSAQAGALNTEAFF. The CDR3 nucleotides read TGCAGCGCGCAGGCAGGGGCCTTGAACACTGAAGCTTTCTTT. The variable domain in full, with the rest retrieved from reference TRBV29-1 and TRBJ1-1, is SAVISQKPSRDICQRGTSLTIQCQVDSQVTMMFWYRQQPGQSLTLIATANQGSEATYESGFVIDKFPISRPNLTFSTLTVSNMSPEDSSIYLCSAQAGALNTEAFFGQGTRLTVV.